This record concerns one T cell receptor (beta chain) sequence. Its antigen is not known. This specimen belongs to a study of OX40 agonist ivuxolimab in advanced cancers. The wider study: Anti-PD-1, anti-PD-L1 or anti-CTLA-4 therapy given earlier was allowed, and 30% to 45% had some.

The CDR3 is 15 residues long. The V gene's germline CDR1 is MNHEY and CDR2 SMNVEV (reference sequence). V shed 3 bases and J 5 bases; nucleotides not matched to a gene: 6. TCRdb's table, derived via immunoSEQ multiplex PCR, lists solely in-frame clones and lacks some. In the table there are over 20,000 clones, 84% of which are singletons. Broader study findings: Expanded clones were, on average, more numerous in CD8+ T cells than in CD4+.

V is TRBV27 and J is TRBJ2-1; 8 bases fit TRBD1. The specimen was CD4+ or CD8+ T cells sorted from blood, collected in a trial of the OX40 agonist ivuxolimab. The sequence was obtained from an adult with an advanced solid tumor such as melanoma, head and neck, liver or kidney cancer. The CDR3 DNA reads as TGTGCCAGCAGTTTGGGGCAGGGGGCTAACAATGAGCAGTTCTTC. This codes for CASSLGQGANNEQFF.